This paragraph covers one T cell receptor (beta chain) sequence. These data are taken from a study of blood T cell repertoires in COVID-19. Germline loops: CDR1 LGHDT, CDR2 YNNKEL (reference sequence). This CDR3 spans 14 amino acids. Trimming removed 4 bases from V and 3 bases from J, with 13 bases in between. The table came from immunoSEQ multiplex PCR; TCRdb's copy has only in-frame clones and leaves some out. The sample consists of 200,000 to 250,000 clones, around 80% of them appearing once. This TCR derives from a woman older than 75 with acute or convalescent COVID-19. The chain carries TRBV3-1 (or the pseudogene TRBV3-2) and TRBJ2-7; D perhaps matches TRBD1 (5 bases). Sequences were obtained from peripheral blood. CDR3 coding DNA: TGTGCCAGCAGCCCTCGACAGACCCTCTACGAGCAGTACTTC. Protein sequence: CASSPRQTLYEQYF.